This TCR beta chain was sequenced during a study of a mutant IDH1 vaccine in newly diagnosed glioma. Study details: Week 47 marked visit V13, whereas week 35 marked visit V12.

Germline V gene sequence: CDR1 MRHNA, CDR2 SNTAGT. V trimming: 7 bases; J trimming: 9 bases; junction bases outside the gene matches: 8. This CDR3 has 14 residues. Produced via immunoSEQ multiplex PCR; TCRdb's table is partial and in-frame only. This table holds about 11,000 clones, 81% found once. With regard to this clone: Its antigen remains unidentified.

The time point: week 47, end of study. It was 300 ug of mutant IDH1 20-mer peptide that made up each vaccine dose, given with topical imiquimod. This receptor was obtained from a man under 40 with glioma. The gene calls are TRBV6-4 and TRBJ2-1; 11 positions agree with TRBD2. This material consisted of PBMCs, taken from a glioma patient whose treatment included an IDH1 peptide vaccine. The CDR3 here is CASKLAGEGSEQFF. The CDR3 DNA reads as TGTGCCAGCAAACTAGCGGGAGAGGGCAGTGAGCAGTTCTTC.